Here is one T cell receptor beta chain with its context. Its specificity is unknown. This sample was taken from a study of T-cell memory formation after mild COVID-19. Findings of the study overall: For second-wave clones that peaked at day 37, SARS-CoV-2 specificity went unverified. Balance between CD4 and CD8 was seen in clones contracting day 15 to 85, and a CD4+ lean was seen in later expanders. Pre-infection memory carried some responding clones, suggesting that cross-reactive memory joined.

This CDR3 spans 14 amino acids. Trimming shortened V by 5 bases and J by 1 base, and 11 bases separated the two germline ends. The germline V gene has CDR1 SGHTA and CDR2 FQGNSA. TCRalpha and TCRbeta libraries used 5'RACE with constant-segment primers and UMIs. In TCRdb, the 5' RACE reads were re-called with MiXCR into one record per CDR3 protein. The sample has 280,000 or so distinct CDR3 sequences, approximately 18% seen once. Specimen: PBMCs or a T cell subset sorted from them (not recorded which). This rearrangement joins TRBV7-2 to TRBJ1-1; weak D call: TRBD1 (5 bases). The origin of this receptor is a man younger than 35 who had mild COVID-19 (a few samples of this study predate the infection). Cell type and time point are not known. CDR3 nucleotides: TGTGCCAGCAGCCACCCGGGGGGGAACACTGAAGCTTTCTTT. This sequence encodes CASSHPGGNTEAFF.